This entry lists 9 T cell receptor beta chains sequenced from one sample in a study of regulatory T cells in long-lasting Graves disease. Construction of the TCR beta libraries employed iRepertoire HTBI primers in conjunction with Arm-PCR of CDR3 regions. MiXCR, run by TCRdb on the multiplex PCR reads, gives a single entry per CDR3 protein. The sample lists fewer than 550,000 distinct CDR3 sequences, 15% to 20% seen once, with roughly 25% in the top ten. Time point specified: newly diagnosed GD, antithyroid drugs for less than 3 months. TCR sequences were obtained from RNA taken from PBMCs. These data also featured in a second study, about T cells in Graves' hyperthyroidism and ophthalmopathy.

This sample comprised peripheral blood mononuclear cells (PBMCs), obtained at new diagnosis, from a patient treated with antithyroid drugs. These receptors were obtained from a woman aged 35-65 years with Graves disease.

The chain is built from TRBV24-1 and TRBJ2-2; no definite D call. Trimming removed 5 bases from V and 5 bases from J, with 23 bases in between. This CDR3 spans 18 amino acids. CDR1 and CDR2 from the germline V gene are KGHDR and SFDVKD. The CDR3, as DNA: TGTGCCACCAGTGGCTCGGGCGATGGTCGTCACTTAACCGGGGAGCTGTTTTTT. The encoded protein is CATSGSGDGRHLTGELFF.

A word on this clonotype: An end of the junction does not agree with germline; a read error may underlie this. The chain joins TRBV4-1 to TRBJ2-5, with D maybe TRBD2 (6 bases). Looked up from germline, CDR1 is MGHRA and CDR2 is YSYEKL. The CDR3 has 14 residues. This chain's CDR3 is CASSQVPGEETQYF. CDR3 bases: TGCGCCAGCAGCCAAGTTCCGGGGGAAGAGACTCAGTACTTC.

This clonotype occurred many times. V usage is TRBV20-1 and J usage is TRBJ2-5; possibly TRBD1 or TRBD2 for D (5 bases each). Trimming stripped 3 bases from V and 5 bases from J, with 19 bases between. The CDR3 is 15 amino acids. The V gene's germline CDR1 is DFQATT and CDR2 SNEGSKA (reference sequence). CDR3: CSAREGTSVGETQYF. For the CDR3, the DNA is TGCAGTGCTAGGGAAGGGACCTCGGTTGGGGAGACCCAGTACTTC.

This clonotype was counted ten times or more. The chain is built from TRBV2 and TRBJ2-2, with D uncertain. Germline CDR1 and CDR2: SNHLY and FYNNEI. V was pared by 8 bases and J by 5 bases, with 15 bases between. The CDR3 covers 14 residues. CDR3 residues: CASGVVQDTGELFF. The DNA of the CDR3 is TGTGCCAGCGGGGTCGTTCAAGATACCGGGGAGCTGTTTTTT. The whole variable domain, remainder taken from reference TRBV2 and TRBJ2-2, is EPEVTQTPSHQVTQMGQEVILRCVPISNHLYFYWYRQILGQKVEFLVSFYNNEISEKSEIFDDQFSVERPDGSNFTLKIRSTKLEDSAMYFCASGVVQDTGELFFGEGSRLTVL.

There are a few counts of this clonotype. The rearrangement joins TRBV3-1 to TRBJ2-1, with unresolved D. The CDR3 sequence is 12 residues long. Germline-derived CDR1 and CDR2 are LGHDT and YNNKEL (reference sequence). Trimming removed 0 bases from V and 10 bases from J, with 7 bases in between. The CDR3, as DNA: TGTGCCAGCAGCCAAGATACGCCGGAGCAGTTCTTC. Translation gives CASSQDTPEQFF.

The sample holds many counts of this clonotype. The J gene is TRBJ2-3, the V gene TRBV28; D possibly uses TRBD1 or TRBD2 (5 bases each). The CDR3 length is 13 residues. Germline V gene sequence: CDR1 MDHEN, CDR2 SYDVKM. The ends were cut back, 6 bases at V and 5 bases at J, with 12 bases in the middle. CDR3 nucleotides: TGTGCCAGCAGCTTGTATGGGGGAGATACGCAGTATTTT. Protein sequence: CASSLYGGDTQYF.

This clonotype was seen repeatedly, ten times or more. The gene calls are TRBV2 and TRBJ2-7; 8 bases align to TRBD1. Germline trimming cut 2 bases from V and 1 base from J; bases unmatched to any gene: 4. Germline CDR1 is SNHLY and CDR2 is FYNNEI. This CDR3 comprises 15 residues. This chain's CDR3 is CASSENRGSSYEQYF. The CDR3 nucleotides read TGTGCCAGCAGTGAAAACAGGGGGTCATCCTACGAGCAGTACTTC.

A few counts support this clonotype. The gene calls are TRBV7-9 and TRBJ2-2; TRBD2 might be the D (5 bases). The CDR3 is 17 amino acids. V shed 2 bases and J shed 4 bases, with 17 bases lying between them. Germline V gene lookup returns CDR1 SEHNR and CDR2 FQNEAQ (reference sequence). This CDR3 reads CASSLNSRGWTTGELFF. The CDR3 nucleotides read TGTGCCAGCAGCTTAAACTCCCGGGGTTGGACCACCGGGGAGCTGTTTTTT. Full variable domain (remainder filled in from reference TRBV7-9 and TRBJ2-2): DTGVSQNPRHKITKRGQNVTFRCDPISEHNRLYWYRQTLGQGPEFLTYFQNEAQLEKSRLLSDRFSAERPKGSFSTLEIQRTEQGDSAMYLCASSLNSRGWTTGELFFGEGSRLTVL.

This clonotype was found a few times. The V call is TRBV28, the J call TRBJ2-2; a possible D gene is TRBD1 (6 bases). The CDR3 runs 16 residues. Germline CDR1 reads MDHEN; CDR2 reads SYDVKM. V was pared by 10 bases and J by 0 bases, with 18 bases between. Written as DNA, the CDR3 is TGTGCCACTTCACGGGACACGACACCGAACACCGGGGAGCTGTTTTTT. Its translation: CATSRDTTPNTGELFF.